These 14 T cell receptor beta chains came from one sample sequenced in a study of CD8+ T cells in alopecia areata. cDNA serving as the sequencing template came from extracted, reverse transcribed RNA. The protocol was immunoSEQ multiplex PCR, while the TCRdb copy is restricted to in-frame clones and leaves out a portion. Seen here are about 88,000 clones, roughly 47% observed once, and the top ten hold roughly 18%. As to treatment: oral pan-JAK inhibitor, 5-10 mg twice daily. Here the sequenced sample was CD8+ T cells sorted from blood, taken at week 24, from a patient treated with tofacitinib. These receptors came from a human donor with alopecia areata.

This clone was recorded only once. This chain connects TRBV30 to TRBJ2-3, with D maybe TRBD1 (6 bases). Deletions cut 3 bases from V and 11 bases from J, with 15 bases between. Germline V gene data show CDR1 as GTSNPN and CDR2 as SVGIG (reference sequence). There are 12 residues in the CDR3. Here the CDR3 reads CAWRMGARGQYF. As DNA, the CDR3 is TGTGCCTGGAGGATGGGGGCAAGGGGGCAGTATTTT.

The table lists this clone with a few counts. This chain connects TRBV29-1 to TRBJ1-2; possible D gene TRBD1, 6 bases. V shed 5 bases and J shed 3 bases, with 7 bases lying between them. The CDR3 is made up of 11 amino acids. Germline loops: CDR1 SQVTM, CDR2 ANQGSEA. Here the CDR3 DNA reads TGCAGCGTTCGGACAGACTATGGCTACACCTTC. Translated, it gives CSVRTDYGYTF.

This clone has only a few counts. The chain couples TRBV29-1 to TRBJ2-5, with D possibly TRBD2 on 6 matching bases. V lost 3 bases to trimming and J lost 5 bases, with 13 bases between them. Germline assignment: CDR1 SQVTM and CDR2 ANQGSEA. The CDR3 has 13 amino acids. The CDR3 protein is CSVDGGVGETQYF. CDR3 bases: TGCAGCGTTGACGGCGGGGTCGGGGAGACCCAGTACTTC.

The V gene is TRBV30, the J gene TRBJ2-1; 9 bases align to TRBD1. The CDR3 is made up of 15 amino acids. Per the germline V gene, CDR1 is GTSNPN and CDR2 is SVGIG (reference sequence). The trim removed 5 bases at V and 7 bases at J, leaving 12 bases unmatched. CDR3 bases: TGTGCCTGGTCGCCGGGACAGGGCTTGTGGAATGAGCAGTTCTTC. This sequence encodes CAWSPGQGLWNEQFF.

This clone was picked up a small number of times. The chain links TRBV6-1 to TRBJ2-1, with D possibly being TRBD1 (5 bases). CDR1 MNHNS and CDR2 SASEGT come from the germline V gene. This CDR3 comprises 15 residues. V was cut by 6 bases and J by 4 bases, with 16 bases left in between. CDR3 residues: CASSAQDTPYNEQFF. The CDR3 DNA is TGTGCCAGCAGCGCTCAGGACACACCTTACAATGAGCAGTTCTTC.

This chain uses TRBV7-2 with TRBJ2-7; 10 bases are a match to TRBD1. The V and J ends lost 4 bases and 4 bases, in that order; junction bases with no gene match: 4. The CDR3 totals 14 residues. CDR1 is SGHTA and CDR2 is FQGNSA in the germline V gene. The CDR3 nucleotides read TGTGCCAGCAGCTCCGGACAGGGGGAGTACGAGCAGTACTTC. Translated: CASSSGQGEYEQYF. Drawing the rest from reference TRBV7-2 and TRBJ2-7, the complete variable domain is GAGVSQSPSNKVTEKGKDVELRCDPISGHTALYWYRQSLGQGLEFLIYFQGNSAPDKSGLPSDRFSAERTGGSVSTLTIQRTQQEDSAVYLCASSSGQGEYEQYFGPGTRLTVT.

The count of this clone is one. V is TRBV4-1 and J is TRBJ2-1, with D possibly being TRBD1 (5 bases). Germline assignment: CDR1 MGHRA and CDR2 YSYEKL. The CDR3 runs to 15 residues. The V gene lost 4 bases and the J gene lost 0 bases, with 10 bases spanning the gap. This CDR3 reads CASSPRQTSYNEQFF. CDR3 DNA: TGCGCCAGCAGCCCCCGACAGACCTCCTACAATGAGCAGTTCTTC.

The rearrangement uses TRBV30 and TRBJ2-2, with TRBD2 as a possible D gene (6 bases). Germline assignment: CDR1 GTSNPN and CDR2 SVGIG (reference sequence). V lost 5 bases and J 4 bases, leaving 14 bases between the germline ends. CDR3 length: 14 amino acids. The CDR3 nucleotides read TGTGCCTGGGGTCTAGCGTCGACCACCGGGGAGCTGTTTTTT. This codes for CAWGLASTTGELFF.

V and J are TRBV9 and TRBJ2-5; possibly TRBD2 for D (6 bases). V lost 4 bases, J lost 2 bases, and 18 bases lay in between. Per germline, CDR1 SGDLS and CDR2 YYNGEE. The CDR3 loop spans 16 amino acids. CDR3 DNA sequence: TGTGCCAGCAGCCAAGGGAGCGGAGGGCGGCAAGAGACCCAGTACTTC. As protein: CASSQGSGGRQETQYF. Looking up the rest from reference TRBV9 and TRBJ2-5 gives the full variable domain: DSGVTQTPKHLITATGQRVTLRCSPRSGDLSVYWYQQSLDQGLQFLIQYYNGEERAKGNILERFSAQQFPDLHSELNLSSLELGDSALYFCASSQGSGGRQETQYFGPGTRLLVL.

The chain has TRBV29-1 and TRBJ1-2; tentatively, D is TRBD1 (6 bases). V lost 6 bases, J lost 7 bases, and 12 bases lay in between. Germline CDR1 SQVTM, CDR2 ANQGSEA. The CDR3 has 11 amino acids. CDR3 in DNA: TGCAGCGTCCCCGCAGGGGCTGGCTACACCTTC. It encodes CSVPAGAGYTF.

V usage is TRBV7-9 and J usage is TRBJ1-4; D not resolved. The germline V gene has CDR1 SEHNR and CDR2 FQNEAQ (reference sequence). This CDR3 is built from 14 residues. V shed 3 bases and J shed 0 bases, with 5 bases lying between them. The CDR3 nucleotides read TGTGCCAGCAGCTTGGCCGCAACTAATGAAAAACTGTTTTTT. This codes for CASSLAATNEKLFF.

V gene TRBV30 combines with J gene TRBJ2-1; no clear D gene. CDR1 and CDR2 (germline): GTSNPN, SVGIG (reference sequence). V was shortened by 4 bases and J by 7 bases, with 8 bases between the two germline ends. This CDR3 contains 11 residues. The CDR3 region has the DNA TGTGCCTGGACCCCCGGGAATGAGCAGTTCTTC. Translation: CAWTPGNEQFF. Full variable domain (remainder filled in from reference TRBV30 and TRBJ2-1): SQTIHQWPATLVQPVGSPLSLECTVEGTSNPNLYWYRQAAGRGLQLLFYSVGIGQISSEVPQNLSASRPQDRQFILSSKKLLLSDSGFYLCAWTPGNEQFFGPGTRLTVL.

The chain recombines TRBV4-2 with TRBJ1-1; no clear D gene. The germline V gene encodes CDR1 LGHNA and CDR2 YNFKEQ. The ends were cut back, 0 bases at V and 1 base at J, with 12 bases in the middle. The CDR3 loop spans 16 amino acids. This chain's CDR3 is CASSQDFKRGNTEAFF. As DNA, the CDR3 is TGTGCCAGCAGCCAAGATTTCAAACGGGGGAACACTGAAGCTTTCTTT.

The chain recombines TRBV14 with TRBJ2-5; D is possibly TRBD2 (6 bases). V was pared by 5 bases and J by 2 bases, with 12 bases between. Germline assignment: CDR1 SGHDN and CDR2 FVKESK. The CDR3 has 14 residues. CDR3 nucleotide sequence: TGTGCCAGCAGCTTTCGGGACTTTCAAGAGACCCAGTACTTC. It specifies CASSFRDFQETQYF.